This T cell receptor (beta chain) was documented in a study of shared clonotypes between healthy human individuals. Sequenced by immunoSEQ multiplex PCR; TCRdb stores in-frame clones only, minus some. This table holds about 2.4 million clones, 93% found once. This CDR3 is built from 14 residues. Germline loops: CDR1 SGHVS, CDR2 FQNEAQ. V dropped 7 bases and J dropped 4 bases, with 14 bases sitting between them. The source of this sequence is a young man in good health. Some clones in this sample may be carry-over from other donors' samples. The sample consisted of naive CD4+ T cells from PBMCs. Stated subset: CD45RA+ positively selected. This chain joins TRBV7-8 and TRBJ2-1; TRBD1 is a possible D gene (5 bases). CDR3 nucleotide sequence: TGTGCCAGCAACAGGAAACCACTGTACAATGAGCAGTTCTTC. Its protein is CASNRKPLYNEQFF. The variable domain in full, with the rest retrieved from reference TRBV7-8 and TRBJ2-1, is GAGVSQSPRYKVAKRGQDVALRCDPISGHVSLFWYQQALGQGPEFLTYFQNEAQLDKSGLPSDRFFAERPEGSVSTLKIQRTQQEDSAVYLCASNRKPLYNEQFFGPGTRLTVL.